This paragraph covers one TCR beta chain sequence. Antigen unknown. Template material for amplifying TCR beta CDR3 regions consisted of RNA transcripts. The TCR CDR3 first-round RT-PCR relied on the HTBI primer set. TCRdb passed the multiplex PCR reads through MiXCR, listing each CDR3 protein once. The sample comprises more than 500,000 distinct CDR3 sequences, over 45% of which are singletons, and around two fifths rests with the top ten. Exclusion followed for patients with uncontrolled infection, other autoimmune disease, pregnancy or lactation. In making diagnoses, clinical symptoms, serum thyroxine and TRAb, thyroid ultrasound and orbital computed tomography were all used. This specimen comes from a study of T cells in Graves' hyperthyroidism and ophthalmopathy. Regarding the study as a whole: From stable hyperthyroidism, ophthalmopathy was set apart by a 13 V-J model. It was a median approximately 7.1 months before onset that the model predicted ophthalmopathy.

CDR3 length equals 18 residues. Trimming at V came to 3 bases and at J to 0 bases, leaving 8 bases not matched to a gene. The V gene's germline CDR1 is LNHDA and CDR2 SQIVND (reference sequence). The sequenced material came from peripheral blood or thyroid tissue (not recorded which). The chain joins TRBV19 to TRBJ2-6, with 7 positions matching TRBD2. The sequence was collected from an adult woman with Graves' disease, either hyperthyroidism or ophthalmopathy (not recorded which). The CDR3 protein is CASSINDGGSSGANVLTF. CDR3 DNA sequence: TGTGCCAGTAGTATCAACGACGGGGGGAGCTCTGGGGCCAACGTCCTGACTTTC.